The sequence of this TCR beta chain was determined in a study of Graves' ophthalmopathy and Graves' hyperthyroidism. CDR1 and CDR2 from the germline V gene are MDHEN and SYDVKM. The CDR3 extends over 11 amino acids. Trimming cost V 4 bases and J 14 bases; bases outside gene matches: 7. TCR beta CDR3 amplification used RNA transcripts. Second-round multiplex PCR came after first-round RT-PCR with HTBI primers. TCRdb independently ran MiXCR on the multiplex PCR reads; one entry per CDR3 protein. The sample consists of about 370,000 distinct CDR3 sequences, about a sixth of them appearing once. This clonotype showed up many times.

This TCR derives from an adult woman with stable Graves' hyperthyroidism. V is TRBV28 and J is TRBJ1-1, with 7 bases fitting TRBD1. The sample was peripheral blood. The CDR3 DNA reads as TGTGCCAGCAGTTCCCTGACAGGGTGCTTCTTT. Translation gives CASSSLTGCFF.